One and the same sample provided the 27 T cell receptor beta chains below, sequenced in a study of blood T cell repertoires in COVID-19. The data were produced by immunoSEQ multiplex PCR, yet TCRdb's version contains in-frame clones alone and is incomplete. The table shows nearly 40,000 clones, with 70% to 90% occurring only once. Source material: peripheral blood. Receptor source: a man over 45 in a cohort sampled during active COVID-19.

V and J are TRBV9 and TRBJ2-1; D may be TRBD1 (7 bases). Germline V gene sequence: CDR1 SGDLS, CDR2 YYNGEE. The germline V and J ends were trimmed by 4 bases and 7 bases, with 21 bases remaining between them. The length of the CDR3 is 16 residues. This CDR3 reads CASSSRDSRTKNEQFF. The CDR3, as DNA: TGTGCCAGCAGCTCACGGGACAGCAGGACTAAAAATGAGCAGTTCTTC.

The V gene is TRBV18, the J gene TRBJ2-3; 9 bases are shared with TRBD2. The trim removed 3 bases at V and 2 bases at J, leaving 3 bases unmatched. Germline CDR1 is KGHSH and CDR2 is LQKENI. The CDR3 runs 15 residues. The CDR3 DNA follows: TGTGCCAGCTCACCCCAGCGGGGGGCCACAGATACGCAGTATTTT. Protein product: CASSPQRGATDTQYF.

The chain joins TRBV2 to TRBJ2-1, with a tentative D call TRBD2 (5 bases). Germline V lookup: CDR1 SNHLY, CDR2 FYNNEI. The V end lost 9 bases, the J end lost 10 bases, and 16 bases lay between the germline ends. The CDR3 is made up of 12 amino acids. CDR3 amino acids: CASQTLAGEQFF. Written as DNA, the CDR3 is TGTGCCAGTCAGACCCTAGCTGGGGAGCAGTTCTTC. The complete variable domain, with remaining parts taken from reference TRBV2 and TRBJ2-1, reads EPEVTQTPSHQVTQMGQEVILRCVPISNHLYFYWYRQILGQKVEFLVSFYNNEISEKSEIFDDQFSVERPDGSNFTLKIRSTKLEDSAMYFCASQTLAGEQFFGPGTRLTVL.

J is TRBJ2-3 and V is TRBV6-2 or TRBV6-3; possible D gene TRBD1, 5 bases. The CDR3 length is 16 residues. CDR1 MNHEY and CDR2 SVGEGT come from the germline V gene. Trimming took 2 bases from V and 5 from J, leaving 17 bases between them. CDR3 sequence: CASSYQDGLRGDTQYF. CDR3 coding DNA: TGTGCCAGCAGTTACCAGGACGGATTAAGGGGAGATACGCAGTATTTT.

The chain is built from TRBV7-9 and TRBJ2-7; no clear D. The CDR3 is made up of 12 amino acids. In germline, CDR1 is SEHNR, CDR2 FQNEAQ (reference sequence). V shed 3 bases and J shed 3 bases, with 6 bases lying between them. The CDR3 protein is CASSFNNYEQYF. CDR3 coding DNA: TGTGCCAGCAGCTTTAACAACTACGAGCAGTACTTC.

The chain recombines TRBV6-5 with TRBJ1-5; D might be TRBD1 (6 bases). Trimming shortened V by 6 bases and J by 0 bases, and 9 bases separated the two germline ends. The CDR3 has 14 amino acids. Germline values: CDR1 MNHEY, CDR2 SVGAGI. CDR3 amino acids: CASSQGISNQPQHF. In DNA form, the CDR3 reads TGTGCCAGCAGCCAGGGGATTAGCAATCAGCCCCAGCATTTT.

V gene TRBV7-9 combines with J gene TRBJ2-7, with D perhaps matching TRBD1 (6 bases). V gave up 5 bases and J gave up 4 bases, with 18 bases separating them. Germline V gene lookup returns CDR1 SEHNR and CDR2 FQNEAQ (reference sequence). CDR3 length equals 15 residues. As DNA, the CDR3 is TGTGCCAGCAGCCACAGCCAGGGAAGGGGGTACGAGCAGTACTTC. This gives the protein CASSHSQGRGYEQYF.

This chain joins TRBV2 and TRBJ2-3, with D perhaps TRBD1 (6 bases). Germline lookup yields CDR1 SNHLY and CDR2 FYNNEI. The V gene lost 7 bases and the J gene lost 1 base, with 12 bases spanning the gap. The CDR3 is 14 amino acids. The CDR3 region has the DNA TGTGCCAGCAACAAAGAGGGGGGCACAGATACGCAGTATTTT. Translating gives CASNKEGGTDTQYF.

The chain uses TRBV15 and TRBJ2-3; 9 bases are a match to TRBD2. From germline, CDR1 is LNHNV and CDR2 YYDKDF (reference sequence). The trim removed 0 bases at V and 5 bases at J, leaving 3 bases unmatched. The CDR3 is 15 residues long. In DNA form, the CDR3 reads TGTGCCACCAGCAGAGATGCAGCGGGAGGAGATACGCAGTATTTT. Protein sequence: CATSRDAAGGDTQYF.

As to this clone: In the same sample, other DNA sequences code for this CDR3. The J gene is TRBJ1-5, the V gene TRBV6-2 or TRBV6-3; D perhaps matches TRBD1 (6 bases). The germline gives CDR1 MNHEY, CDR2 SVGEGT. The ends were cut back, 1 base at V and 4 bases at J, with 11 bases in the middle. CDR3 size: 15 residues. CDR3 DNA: TGTGCCAGCAGTTACTACGGACAGCCTAATCAGCCCCAGCATTTT. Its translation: CASSYYGQPNQPQHF.

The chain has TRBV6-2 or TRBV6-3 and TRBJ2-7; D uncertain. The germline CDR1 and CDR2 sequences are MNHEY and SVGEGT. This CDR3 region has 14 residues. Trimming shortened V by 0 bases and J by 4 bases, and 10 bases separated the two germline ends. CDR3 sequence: CASSYSEAIYEQYF. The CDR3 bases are TGTGCCAGCAGTTACTCAGAGGCGATATACGAGCAGTACTTC.

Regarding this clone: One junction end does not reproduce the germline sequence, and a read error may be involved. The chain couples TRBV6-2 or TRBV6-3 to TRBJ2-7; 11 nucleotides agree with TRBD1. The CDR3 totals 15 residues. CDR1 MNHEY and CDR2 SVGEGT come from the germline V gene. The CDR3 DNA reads TGTGCCAGCAGTGATCGGACAGGGGGCACCTACGAGCAGCACTTC. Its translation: CASSDRTGGTYEQHF.

Here the CDR3 reads CASTRGRPYGYTF. Written as DNA, the CDR3 is TGCGCCAGCACCCGGGGGAGACCTTATGGCTACACCTTC. This rearrangement joins TRBV23-1 to TRBJ1-2, with D possibly matching TRBD1 (5 bases). TRBV23-1 is recorded as an ORF, its role being uncertain. This CDR3 spans 13 amino acids. Trimming removed 7 bases at V and 5 bases at J, with 14 bases between.

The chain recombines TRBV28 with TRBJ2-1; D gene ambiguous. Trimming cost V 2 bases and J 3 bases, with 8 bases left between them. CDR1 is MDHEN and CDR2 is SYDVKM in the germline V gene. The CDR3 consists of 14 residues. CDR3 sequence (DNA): TGTGCCAGCAGTTTAGCCAGCGACTACAATGAGCAGTTCTTC. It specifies CASSLASDYNEQFF.

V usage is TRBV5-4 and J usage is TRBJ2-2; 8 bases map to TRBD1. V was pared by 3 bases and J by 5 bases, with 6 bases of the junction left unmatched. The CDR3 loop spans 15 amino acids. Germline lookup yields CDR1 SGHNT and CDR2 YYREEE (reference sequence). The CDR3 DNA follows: TGTGCCAGCAGCTCACAGGGGGAACTTACCGGGGAGCTGTTTTTT. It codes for CASSSQGELTGELFF.

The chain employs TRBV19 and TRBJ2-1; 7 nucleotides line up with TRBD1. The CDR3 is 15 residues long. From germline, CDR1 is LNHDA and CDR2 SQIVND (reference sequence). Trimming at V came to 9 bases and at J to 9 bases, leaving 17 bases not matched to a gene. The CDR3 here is CARGKDREVHSEQFF. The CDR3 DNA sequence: TGTGCCAGGGGAAAAGACAGGGAAGTTCACAGTGAGCAGTTCTTC.

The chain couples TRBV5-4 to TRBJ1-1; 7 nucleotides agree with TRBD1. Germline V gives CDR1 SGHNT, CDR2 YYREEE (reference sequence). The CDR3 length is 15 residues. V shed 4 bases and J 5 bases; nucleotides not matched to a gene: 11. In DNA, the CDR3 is TGTGCCAGCAGCGACCGGGACAGCTTGGGGACTGAAGCTTTCTTT. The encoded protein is CASSDRDSLGTEAFF.

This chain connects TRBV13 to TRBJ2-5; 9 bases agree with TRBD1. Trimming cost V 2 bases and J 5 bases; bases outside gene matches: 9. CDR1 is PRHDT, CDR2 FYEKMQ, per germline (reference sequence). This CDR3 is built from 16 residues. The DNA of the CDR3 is TGTGCCAGCAGCTTATCCGGGACAGGGTCCCACGAGACCCAGTACTTC. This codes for CASSLSGTGSHETQYF.

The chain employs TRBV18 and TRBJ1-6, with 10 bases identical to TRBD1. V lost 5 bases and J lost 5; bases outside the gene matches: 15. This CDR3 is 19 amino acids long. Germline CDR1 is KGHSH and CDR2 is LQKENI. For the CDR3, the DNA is TGTGCCAGCTCATCCACATCTTGGACAGGGGGTAAACATAATTCACCCCTCCACTTT. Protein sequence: CASSSTSWTGGKHNSPLHF.

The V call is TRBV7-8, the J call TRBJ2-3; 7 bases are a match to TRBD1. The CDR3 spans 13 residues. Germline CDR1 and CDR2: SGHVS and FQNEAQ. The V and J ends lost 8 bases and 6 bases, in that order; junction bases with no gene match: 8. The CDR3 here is CASEDRATDTQYF. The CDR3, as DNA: TGTGCCAGCGAAGACAGGGCAACGGATACGCAGTATTTT.

CDR3 amino acids: CASSPTGVVPTPEQFF. Here the CDR3 DNA reads TGTGCCAGCAGCCCGACGGGGGTTGTGCCCACACCTGAGCAGTTCTTC. The gene calls are TRBV13 and TRBJ2-1; D is perhaps TRBD2 (6 bases). This CDR3 comprises 16 residues. V was cut by 5 bases and J by 9 bases, with 23 bases left in between. The germline CDR1 and CDR2 sequences are PRHDT and FYEKMQ (reference sequence).

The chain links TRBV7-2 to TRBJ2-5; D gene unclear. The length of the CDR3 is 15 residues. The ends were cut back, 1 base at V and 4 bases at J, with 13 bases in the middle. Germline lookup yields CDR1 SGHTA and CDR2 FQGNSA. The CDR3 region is CASSLVTNSRETQYF. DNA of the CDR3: TGTGCCAGCAGCTTAGTTACCAATTCCAGAGAGACCCAGTACTTC.

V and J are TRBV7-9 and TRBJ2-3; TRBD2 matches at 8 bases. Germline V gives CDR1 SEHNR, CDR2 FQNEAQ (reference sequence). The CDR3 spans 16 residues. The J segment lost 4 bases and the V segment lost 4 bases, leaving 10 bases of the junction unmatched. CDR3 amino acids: CASSWGSGGPADTQYF. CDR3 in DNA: TGTGCCAGCAGCTGGGGGAGCGGGGGCCCGGCAGATACGCAGTATTTT.

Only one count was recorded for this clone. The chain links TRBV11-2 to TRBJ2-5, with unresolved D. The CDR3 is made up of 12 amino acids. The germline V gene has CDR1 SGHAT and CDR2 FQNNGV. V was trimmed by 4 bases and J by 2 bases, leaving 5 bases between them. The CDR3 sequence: CASSYSQETQYF. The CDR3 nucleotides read TGTGCCAGCAGCTACTCGCAAGAGACCCAGTACTTC. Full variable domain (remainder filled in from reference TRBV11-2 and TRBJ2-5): EAGVAQSPRYKIIEKRQSVAFWCNPISGHATLYWYQQILGQGPKLLIQFQNNGVVDDSQLPKDRFSAERLKGVDSTLKIQPAKLEDSAVYLCASSYSQETQYFGPGTRLLVL.

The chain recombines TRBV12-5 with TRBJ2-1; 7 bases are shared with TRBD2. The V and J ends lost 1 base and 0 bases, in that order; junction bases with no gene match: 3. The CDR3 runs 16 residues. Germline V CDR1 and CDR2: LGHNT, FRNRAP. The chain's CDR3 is CASGLGRGSSYNEQFF. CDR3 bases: TGTGCTAGTGGTTTGGGGCGCGGGAGCTCCTACAATGAGCAGTTCTTC.

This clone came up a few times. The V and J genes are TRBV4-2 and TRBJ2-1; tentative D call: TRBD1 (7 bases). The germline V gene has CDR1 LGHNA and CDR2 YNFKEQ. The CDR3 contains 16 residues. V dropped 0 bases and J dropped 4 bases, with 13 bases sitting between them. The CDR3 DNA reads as TGTGCCAGCAGCCAAGAGGAGGGGGCTGGATACAATGAGCAGTTCTTC. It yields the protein CASSQEEGAGYNEQFF.

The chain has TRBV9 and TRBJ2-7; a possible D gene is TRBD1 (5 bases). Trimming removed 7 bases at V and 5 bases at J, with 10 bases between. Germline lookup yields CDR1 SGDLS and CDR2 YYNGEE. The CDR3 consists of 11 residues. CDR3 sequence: CASGSGNEQYF. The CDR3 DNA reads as TGTGCCAGCGGGTCAGGGAACGAGCAGTACTTC. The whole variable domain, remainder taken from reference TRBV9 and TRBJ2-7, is DSGVTQTPKHLITATGQRVTLRCSPRSGDLSVYWYQQSLDQGLQFLIQYYNGEERAKGNILERFSAQQFPDLHSELNLSSLELGDSALYFCASGSGNEQYFGPGTRLTVT.